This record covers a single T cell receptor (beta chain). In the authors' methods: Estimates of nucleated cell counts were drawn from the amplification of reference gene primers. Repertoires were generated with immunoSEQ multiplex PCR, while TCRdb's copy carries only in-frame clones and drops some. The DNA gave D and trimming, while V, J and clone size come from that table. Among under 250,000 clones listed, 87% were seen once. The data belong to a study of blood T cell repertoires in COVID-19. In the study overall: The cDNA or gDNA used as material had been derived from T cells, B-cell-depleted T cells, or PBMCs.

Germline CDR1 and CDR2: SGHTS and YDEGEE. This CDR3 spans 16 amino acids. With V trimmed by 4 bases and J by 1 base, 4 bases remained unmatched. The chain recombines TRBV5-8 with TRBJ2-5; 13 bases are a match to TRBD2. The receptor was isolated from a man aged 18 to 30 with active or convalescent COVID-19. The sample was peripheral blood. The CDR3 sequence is CASSTGLAGLQETQYF. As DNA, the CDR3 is TGTGCCAGCAGCACGGGACTAGCGGGACTCCAAGAGACCCAGTACTTC.